The rows below give T cell receptor beta chains drawn from one sample of a study of response to subunit inactivated influenza vaccine. TCRdb processed the RT-PCR reads anew with MiXCR; each CDR3 protein has one entry. This sample has over 450,000 distinct CDR3 sequences; 10% to 15% occur once, and the top ten carry around 13%. The specimen comprised PBMCs from blood, sampled more than 35 days after vaccination. The receptors were gathered from a man between 50 and 59 years old who received an inactivated influenza vaccine. Both conserved end residues are trimmed from each CDR3. The order of the fields is CDR3 protein, V gene, J gene.

ASSDHGSSYEQY,TRBV6-1,TRBJ2-7
SARDWSGGETQY,TRBV20-1,TRBJ2-5
ASSQGYFGGVKTGELF,TRBV4-3,TRBJ2-2
ASSPVQGINYGYT,TRBV18,TRBJ1-2
ASSYGTGINQETQY,TRBV9,TRBJ2-5
ATSREGSSQETQY,TRBV15,TRBJ2-5
ASSQEGRITYNEQF,TRBV14,TRBJ2-1
ASSYRGLVISADTGELF,TRBV6-5,TRBJ2-2
ASSFSRTGGSYEQY,TRBV7-2,TRBJ2-7
ASSPVGGGLEQF,TRBV5-1,TRBJ2-1
ASSSTKSGEYSSTDTQY,TRBV7-2,TRBJ2-3
ASTPSVPTSGGANEQY,TRBV6-1,TRBJ2-7
ASSLGWTGESGELF,TRBV7-2,TRBJ2-2
ASSLVSRGQETQY,TRBV7-6,TRBJ2-5
ASRPLGQGAEKLF,TRBV28,TRBJ1-4
SAKRPGANVLT,TRBV20-1,TRBJ2-6
ASSLSRAPYEQY,TRBV28,TRBJ2-7
ASTVSPGQQETQY,TRBV2,TRBJ2-5
ASRYGQAWTEAF,TRBV6-2/TRBV6-3,TRBJ1-1
SARDQSGAGETQY,TRBV20-1,TRBJ2-5
ASSRATGGYSTDTQY,TRBV7-2,TRBJ2-3
ASSVGTSYEQY,TRBV9,TRBJ2-7
ASSPEQGAWGYT,TRBV18,TRBJ1-2
ASSTRTVSGELF,TRBV7-2,TRBJ2-2
ASSLAGYGDLGGANVLT,TRBV5-1,TRBJ2-6
ASSSRWVFGGDTQY,TRBV5-6,TRBJ2-3
AIRSGTGAYEQY,TRBV10-3,TRBJ2-7
SAGPITGTSGSPYEQY,TRBV20-1,TRBJ2-7
ASSLGDRGVREQY,TRBV13,TRBJ2-7
SAPGLAGDPSYEQY,TRBV20-1,TRBJ2-7
ASSYSGLAGAFTGELF,TRBV6-5,TRBJ2-2
ASSPGTGLMNTEAF,TRBV5-1,TRBJ1-1
ASTSSGGINEQF,TRBV6-2/TRBV6-3,TRBJ2-1
ASSPTGPDTQY,TRBV18,TRBJ2-3
SASRVLETQY,TRBV20-1,TRBJ2-5
ASSPGSTDTQY,TRBV7-9,TRBJ2-3
ASSFYTDEGYT,TRBV12-3/TRBV12-4,TRBJ1-2
ASSGVGETQY,TRBV6-2/TRBV6-3,TRBJ2-5
SARGQAGLPGELF,TRBV20-1,TRBJ2-2
ASSFQHKNTEAF,TRBV7-8,TRBJ1-1
ASKRPGSEQY,TRBV6-2/TRBV6-3,TRBJ2-7
ASSLRQGTFSNTEAF,TRBV12-3/TRBV12-4,TRBJ1-1
ASSLGVSQETQY,TRBV5-4,TRBJ2-5
ASSPRLLPGQAITGELF,TRBV4-1,TRBJ2-2
ASSRVGGPGANVLT,TRBV4-3,TRBJ2-6
ASSLRSSGDYEQY,TRBV7-2,TRBJ2-7
ASSLAGAESYEQY,TRBV5-1,TRBJ2-7
ATSEDGSSDEQY,TRBV24-1,TRBJ2-7
ATDDPSGTDTQY,TRBV10-3,TRBJ2-3
ASSRSSFYGYT,TRBV7-9,TRBJ1-2
ASSTTSGVGDKNIQY,TRBV18,TRBJ2-4
ASSPDTRYGYT,TRBV12-3/TRBV12-4,TRBJ1-2
ASSYDRNTEAF,TRBV5-1,TRBJ1-1
ASSSPRLAGGPWETQY,TRBV12-3/TRBV12-4,TRBJ2-5
ASSLAVTDYEQY,TRBV5-1,TRBJ2-7